What follows are 25 T cell receptor beta chains derived from one specimen sequenced in a study of blood T cell repertoires in COVID-19. Using immunoSEQ multiplex PCR, the repertoire was profiled, and TCRdb retains in-frame clones only, with some absent. The sample lists roughly 130,000 clones; under 90% were seen once. Input material: peripheral blood. These receptors came from a woman aged 70-85 years with acute or convalescent COVID-19.

CDR3 nucleotide sequence: TGCGCCAGCAGTCCTTCCGGGACAGGGTTGAATGAGCAGTTCTTC. Protein: CASSPSGTGLNEQFF. This sequence joins TRBV5-1 and TRBJ2-1; 9 bases align to TRBD1. This CDR3 is built from 15 residues. The trim removed 5 bases at V and 7 bases at J, leaving 10 bases unmatched. In germline, CDR1 is SGHRS, CDR2 YFSETQ.

The sample holds one count of this clone. The genes are TRBV11-1 and TRBJ1-1, with D maybe TRBD1 (5 bases). The CDR3 has 14 amino acids. CDR1 is SGHAT and CDR2 is FQDESV in the germline V gene (reference sequence). V lost 5 bases and J 6 bases, leaving 16 bases between the germline ends. The CDR3 loop reads CASSVQDIWPEAFF. The DNA for the CDR3 is TGTGCCAGCAGCGTACAGGATATTTGGCCTGAAGCTTTCTTT.

The genes are TRBV7-2 and TRBJ1-1; possible D gene TRBD1, 6 bases. Trimming cost V 5 bases and J 5 bases, with 15 bases left between them. The CDR3 is made up of 14 amino acids. Per germline, CDR1 SGHTA and CDR2 FQGNSA. The CDR3 DNA reads as TGTGCCAGCAGCAGGAATCAGGGGAATACTGAAGCTTTCTTT. It specifies CASSRNQGNTEAFF. The full variable domain, its missing parts supplied by reference TRBV7-2 and TRBJ1-1, is GAGVSQSPSNKVTEKGKDVELRCDPISGHTALYWYRQSLGQGLEFLIYFQGNSAPDKSGLPSDRFSAERTGGSVSTLTIQRTQQEDSAVYLCASSRNQGNTEAFFGQGTRLTVV.

This clone was recorded a few times. The gene calls are TRBV5-4 and TRBJ2-1, with D uncertain. Germline V gives CDR1 SGHNT, CDR2 YYREEE (reference sequence). V was clipped by 0 bases and J by 6 bases, with 10 bases between them. The CDR3 is 14 amino acids. CDR3 amino acids: CASSLALGSNEQFF. As DNA, the CDR3 is TGTGCCAGCAGCTTGGCCTTGGGCTCCAATGAGCAGTTCTTC.

This clone was recorded only once. The rearrangement links TRBV19 to TRBJ1-5; TRBD1 agrees at 7 bases. CDR1 is LNHDA and CDR2 is SQIVND in the germline V gene (reference sequence). The CDR3 has 13 residues. The junction had 10 bases not matched to a gene; V was cut back by 5 bases and J by 12 bases. The CDR3 loop reads CASSSTGPGVQHF. CDR3 bases: TGTGCCAGTAGTTCGACAGGGCCAGGGGTCCAGCATTTT. The full variable domain, with the rest looked up from reference TRBV19 and TRBJ1-5, is DGGITQSPKYLFRKEGQNVTLSCEQNLNHDAMYWYRQDPGQGLRLIYYSQIVNDFQKGDIAEGYSVSREKKESFPLTVTSAQKNPTAFYLCASSSTGPGVQHFGDGTRLSIL.

A few counts support this clone. CDR3 amino acids: CASRSFARGTEQFF. Here the CDR3 DNA reads TGTGCCAGCAGATCATTCGCCAGGGGGACTGAGCAGTTCTTC. The rearrangement links TRBV6-5 to TRBJ2-1, with 7 bases fitting TRBD1. Germline lookup yields CDR1 MNHEY and CDR2 SVGAGI. The CDR3 runs to 14 residues. The V and J ends lost 6 bases and 9 bases, in that order; junction bases with no gene match: 11.

This chain joins TRBV2 and TRBJ2-1, with 10 nucleotides matching TRBD2. Germline trimming cut 5 bases from V and 6 bases from J; bases unmatched to any gene: 19. Germline V gives CDR1 SNHLY, CDR2 FYNNEI. The CDR3 has 19 amino acids. As DNA, the CDR3 is TGTGCCAGCAGTTACAAAAATAGCGGGGGGCGCGGTTTTTCCAATGAGCAGTTCTTC. Translated, it gives CASSYKNSGGRGFSNEQFF.

The chain has TRBV4-3 and TRBJ1-2; TRBD1 is a possible D gene (6 bases). V was shortened by 4 bases and J by 6 bases, with 12 bases between the two germline ends. Germline-derived CDR1 and CDR2 are LGHNA and YSLEER. The CDR3 consists of 13 residues. The CDR3 reads CASSPNPGDGYTF. The DNA of the CDR3 is TGCGCCAGCAGCCCCAACCCAGGGGATGGCTACACCTTC.

The chain uses TRBV7-2 and TRBJ2-1, with a weak D call TRBD1 (6 bases). Germline CDR1 SGHTA, CDR2 FQGNSA. The CDR3 totals 14 residues. Trimming stripped 2 bases from V and 5 bases from J, with 10 bases between. CDR3 sequence (DNA): TGTGCCAGCAGCTTATCCGGACAGAACAATGAGCAGTTCTTC. It encodes CASSLSGQNNEQFF.

J is TRBJ1-1 and V is TRBV4-2, with D unresolved. CDR3 size: 15 residues. With 4 bases removed from V and 1 base from J, the gap between germline ends came to 13 bases. Per germline, CDR1 LGHNA and CDR2 YNFKEQ. CDR3 in DNA: TGTGCCAGCAGCCTCGGACGGGGAAAGAACACTGAAGCTTTCTTT. The encoded protein is CASSLGRGKNTEAFF.

CDR3 nucleotides: TGTGCCAGCAGCCCGGGACTAGCGGTAGATACGCAGTATTTT. Its translation is CASSPGLAVDTQYF. The genes are TRBV3-1 (or the pseudogene TRBV3-2) and TRBJ2-3; 11 bases are shared with TRBD2. The V gene end was trimmed by 4 bases and the J gene end by 5 bases; junction bases not matched to a gene: 2. Germline CDR1 reads LGHDT; CDR2 reads YNNKEL (reference sequence). The CDR3 runs 14 residues.

The chain couples TRBV25-1 to TRBJ1-6; 11 bases match TRBD1. The CDR3 is made up of 15 amino acids. Trimming at V came to 6 bases and at J to 9 bases, leaving 7 bases not matched to a gene. Germline lookup yields CDR1 MGHDK and CDR2 SYGVNS. CDR3 DNA: TGTGCCAGCAGAACATCCGGGACAGGGGGTTCACCCCTCCACTTT. Its translation: CASRTSGTGGSPLHF. Based on the CDR3 plus reference TRBV25-1 and TRBJ1-6, the full variable domain is EADIYQTPRYLVIGTGKKITLECSQTMGHDKMYWYQQDPGMELHLIHYSYGVNSTEKGDLSSESTVSRIRTEHFPLTLESARPSHTSQYLCASRTSGTGGSPLHFGNGTRLTVT.

The rearrangement links TRBV12-1 to TRBJ1-5; TRBD1, as called in the table, went unchecked against the DNA. TRBV12-1 is deemed a pseudogene. CDR3 length equals 16 residues. CDR3 sequence reads: CASSFPDRDRNQPQHF. The CDR3, as DNA: TGTGCCAGCAGCTTTCCGGACCGGGACAGAAATCAGCCCCAGCATTTT.

The chain couples TRBV20-1 to TRBJ1-1, with D uncertain. The germline V and J ends were trimmed by 3 bases and 9 bases, with 14 bases remaining between them. This CDR3 has 12 amino acids. Germline V gives CDR1 DFQATT, CDR2 SNEGSKA (reference sequence). This chain's CDR3 is CSASESVTQAFF. CDR3 sequence (DNA): TGCAGTGCTAGTGAGAGCGTAACCCAAGCTTTCTTT.

The chain has TRBV6-5 and TRBJ1-2; 9 bases are a match to TRBD1. J was trimmed by 2 bases and V by 2 bases; bases with no gene match: 3. Germline V gives CDR1 MNHEY, CDR2 SVGAGI. The length of the CDR3 is 15 residues. The CDR3 is CASSYAGTGNYGYTF. CDR3 DNA: TGTGCCAGCAGTTACGCCGGGACAGGGAACTATGGCTACACCTTC.

J is TRBJ2-7 and V is TRBV7-2; D remains ambiguous. Per germline, CDR1 SGHTA and CDR2 FQGNSA. The CDR3 is 13 amino acids. The V gene lost 1 base and the J gene lost 0 bases, with 4 bases spanning the gap. The CDR3 coding sequence is TGTGCCAGCAGCTTAGGAGTCTCCTACGAGCAGTACTTC. Its protein is CASSLGVSYEQYF.

The chain joins TRBV12-1 to TRBJ1-2; the tabulated D call, TRBD1, remains unverified against the DNA. TRBV12-1 is a pseudogene segment. The CDR3 length is 15 residues. The CDR3 nucleotides read TGTGCCAGCAGCTTTTGGGACAGGGGGGTAGCGGGCTACACCTTC. Translating it yields CASSFWDRGVAGYTF.

The chain links TRBV7-2 to TRBJ2-3; D possibly corresponds to TRBD1 (6 bases). With 6 bases removed from V and 10 bases from J, the gap between germline ends came to 17 bases. Germline-derived CDR1 and CDR2 are SGHTA and FQGNSA. This CDR3 is 13 amino acids long. The CDR3 sequence is CASSSNRVGAQYF. The CDR3 nucleotides read TGTGCCAGCAGTTCAAACAGGGTCGGTGCGCAGTATTTT.

The chain uses TRBV6-2 or TRBV6-3 and TRBJ1-1; D unresolved. The V end was cut by 2 bases, the J end by 7 bases, with 14 bases between. The CDR3 totals 14 residues. Germline values: CDR1 MNHEY, CDR2 SVGEGT. Written as DNA, the CDR3 is TGTGCCAGCAGTTACCGGGAGTTCCTCCGTGAAGCTTTCTTT. This gives the protein CASSYREFLREAFF.

CDR3 DNA sequence: TGCGCCAGCAGCCGCGGACTAGACAATGAGCAGTTCTTC. It codes for CASSRGLDNEQFF. The gene calls are TRBV4-3 and TRBJ2-1, with 7 bases aligning to TRBD2. The germline gives CDR1 LGHNA, CDR2 YSLEER. CDR3 length: 13 amino acids. V was pared by 4 bases and J by 5 bases, with 2 bases of the junction left unmatched.

The chain couples TRBV3-1 (or the pseudogene TRBV3-2) to TRBJ1-1; 7 positions match TRBD1. J was trimmed by 6 bases and V by 4 bases; bases with no gene match: 5. The CDR3 loop spans 13 amino acids. From germline, CDR1 is LGHDT and CDR2 YNNKEL (reference sequence). The CDR3 DNA reads TGTGCCAGCAGCCGACAGGGAGCCCCTGAAGCTTTCTTT. Its protein product is CASSRQGAPEAFF.

The CDR3 DNA is TGTGCCAGCAGCTTGGGGGGGGGATGGGAAGAGACCCAGTACTTC. Translating gives CASSLGGGWEETQYF. The chain couples TRBV2 to TRBJ2-5; 7 bases match TRBD2. The germline V gene encodes CDR1 SNHLY and CDR2 FYNNEI. CDR3 size: 15 residues. J was trimmed by 3 bases and V by 6 bases; bases with no gene match: 10.

CDR3 in amino acids: CASSARIAYGYTF. In DNA form, the CDR3 reads TGTGCCAGCAGCGCTCGTATAGCATATGGCTACACCTTC. V gene TRBV9 combines with J gene TRBJ1-2; D is uncertain. Trimming shortened V by 3 bases and J by 5 bases, and 11 bases separated the two germline ends. The length of the CDR3 is 13 residues. From germline, CDR1 is SGDLS and CDR2 YYNGEE.

The chain joins TRBV30 to TRBJ2-7, with TRBD1 matching over 12 bases. The junction had 6 bases not matched to a gene; V was cut back by 0 bases and J by 6 bases. The CDR3 has 15 amino acids. The germline CDR1 and CDR2 sequences are GTSNPN and SVGIG (reference sequence). CDR3 in DNA: TGTGCCTGGAGTGTAGGGGACAGGGGGCTTGGCGAGCAGTACTTC. This encodes CAWSVGDRGLGEQYF.

The chain has TRBV6-6 and TRBJ1-1, with D unclear. Trimming removed 3 bases from V and 6 bases from J, with 14 bases in between. From germline, CDR1 is MNHNY and CDR2 SVGAGI (reference sequence). This CDR3 region has 14 residues. This CDR3 reads CASSYSDPSAEAFF. The CDR3 DNA reads as TGTGCCAGCAGTTATAGCGATCCATCCGCTGAAGCTTTCTTT.